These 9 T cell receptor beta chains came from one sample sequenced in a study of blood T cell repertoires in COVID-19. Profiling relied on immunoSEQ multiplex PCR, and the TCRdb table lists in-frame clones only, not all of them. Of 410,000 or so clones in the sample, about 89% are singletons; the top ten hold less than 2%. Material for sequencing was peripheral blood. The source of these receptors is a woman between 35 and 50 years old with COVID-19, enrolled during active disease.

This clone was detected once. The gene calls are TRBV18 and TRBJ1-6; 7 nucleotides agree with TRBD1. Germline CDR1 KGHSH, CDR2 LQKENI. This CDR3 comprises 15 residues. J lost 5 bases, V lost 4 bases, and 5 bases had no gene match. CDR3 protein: CASSLTGTDNSPLHF. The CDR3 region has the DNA TGTGCCAGCTCACTAACCGGGACAGATAATTCACCCCTCCACTTT.

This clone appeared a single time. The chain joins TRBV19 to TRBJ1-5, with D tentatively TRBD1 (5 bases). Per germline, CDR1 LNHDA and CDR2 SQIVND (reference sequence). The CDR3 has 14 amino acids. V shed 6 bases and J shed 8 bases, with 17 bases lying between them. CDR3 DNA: TGTGCCAGTAGCCCGCAGGGCCTTAGAAAGCCCCAGCATTTT. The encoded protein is CASSPQGLRKPQHF. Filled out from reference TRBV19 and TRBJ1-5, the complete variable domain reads DGGITQSPKYLFRKEGQNVTLSCEQNLNHDAMYWYRQDPGQGLRLIYYSQIVNDFQKGDIAEGYSVSREKKESFPLTVTSAQKNPTAFYLCASSPQGLRKPQHFGDGTRLSIL.

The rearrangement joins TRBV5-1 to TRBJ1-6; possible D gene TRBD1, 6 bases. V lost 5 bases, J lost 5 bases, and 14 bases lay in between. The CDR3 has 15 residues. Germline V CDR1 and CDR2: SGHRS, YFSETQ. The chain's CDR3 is CASRYRANNNSPLHF. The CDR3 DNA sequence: TGCGCCAGCAGATACAGGGCCAACAATAATTCACCCCTCCACTTT.

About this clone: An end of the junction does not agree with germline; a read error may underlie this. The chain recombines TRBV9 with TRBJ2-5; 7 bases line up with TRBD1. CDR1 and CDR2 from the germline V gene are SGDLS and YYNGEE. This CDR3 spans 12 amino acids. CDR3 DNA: TGTGCCAGCAGCGCGACCTCGGGACAGATAAACTTC. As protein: CASSATSGQINF.

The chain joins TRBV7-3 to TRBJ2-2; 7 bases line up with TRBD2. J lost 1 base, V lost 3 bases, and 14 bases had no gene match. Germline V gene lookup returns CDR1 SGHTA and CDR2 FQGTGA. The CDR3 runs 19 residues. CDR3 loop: CASSLGPGLASGNTGELFF. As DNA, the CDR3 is TGTGCCAGCAGCTTGGGACCTGGCTTGGCTAGCGGGAACACCGGGGAGCTGTTTTTT.

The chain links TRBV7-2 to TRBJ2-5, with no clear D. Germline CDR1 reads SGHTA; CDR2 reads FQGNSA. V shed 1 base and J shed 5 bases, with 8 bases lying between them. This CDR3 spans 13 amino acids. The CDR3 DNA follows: TGTGCCAGCAGCTTAGGGGCCCCCGAGACCCAGTACTTC. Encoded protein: CASSLGAPETQYF. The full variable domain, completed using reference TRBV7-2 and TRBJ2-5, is GAGVSQSPSNKVTEKGKDVELRCDPISGHTALYWYRQSLGQGLEFLIYFQGNSAPDKSGLPSDRFSAERTGGSVSTLTIQRTQQEDSAVYLCASSLGAPETQYFGPGTRLLVL.

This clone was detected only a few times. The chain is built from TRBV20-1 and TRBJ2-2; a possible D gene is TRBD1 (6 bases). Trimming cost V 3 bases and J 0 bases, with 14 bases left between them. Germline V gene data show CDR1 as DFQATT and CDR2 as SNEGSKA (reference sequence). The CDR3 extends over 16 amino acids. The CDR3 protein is CSASPLNRANTGELFF. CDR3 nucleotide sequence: TGCAGTGCTAGTCCCTTGAACAGGGCGAACACCGGGGAGCTGTTTTTT.

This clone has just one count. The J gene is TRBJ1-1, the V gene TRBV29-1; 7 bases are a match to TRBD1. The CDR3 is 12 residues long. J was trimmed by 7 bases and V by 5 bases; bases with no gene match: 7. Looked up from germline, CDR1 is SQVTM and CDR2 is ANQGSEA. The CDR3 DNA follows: TGCAGCGTTATGGGACAGCGACGTGAAGCTTTCTTT. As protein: CSVMGQRREAFF.

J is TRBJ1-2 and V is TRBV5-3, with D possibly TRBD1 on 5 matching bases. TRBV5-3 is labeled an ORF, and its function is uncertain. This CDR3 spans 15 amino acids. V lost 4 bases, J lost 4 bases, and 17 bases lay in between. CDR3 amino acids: CARSPLPGPTYGYTF. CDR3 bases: TGTGCCAGAAGCCCCCTCCCAGGGCCTACCTATGGCTACACCTTC.